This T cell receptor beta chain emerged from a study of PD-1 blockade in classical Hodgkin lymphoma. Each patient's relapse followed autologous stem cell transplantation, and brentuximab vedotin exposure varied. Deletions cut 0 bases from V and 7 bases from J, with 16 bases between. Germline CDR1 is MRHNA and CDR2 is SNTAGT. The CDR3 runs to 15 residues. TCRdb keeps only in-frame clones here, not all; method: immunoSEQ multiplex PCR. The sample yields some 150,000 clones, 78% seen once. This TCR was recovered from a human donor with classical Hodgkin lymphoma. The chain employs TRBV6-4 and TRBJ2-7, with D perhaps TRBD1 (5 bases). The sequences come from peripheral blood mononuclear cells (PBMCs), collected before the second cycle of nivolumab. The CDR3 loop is CASSDSCPDTAEQYF. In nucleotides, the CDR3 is TGTGCCAGCAGTGACTCTTGCCCGGACACGGCTGAGCAGTACTTC.